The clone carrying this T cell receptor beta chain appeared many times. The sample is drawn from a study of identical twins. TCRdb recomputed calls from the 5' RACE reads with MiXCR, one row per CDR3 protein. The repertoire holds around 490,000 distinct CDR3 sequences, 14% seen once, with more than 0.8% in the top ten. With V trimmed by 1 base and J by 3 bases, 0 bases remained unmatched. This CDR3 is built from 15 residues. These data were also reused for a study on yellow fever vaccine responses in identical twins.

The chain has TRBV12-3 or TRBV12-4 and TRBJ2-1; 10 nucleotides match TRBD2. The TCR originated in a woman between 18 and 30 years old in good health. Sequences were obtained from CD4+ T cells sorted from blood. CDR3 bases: TGTGCCAGCAGTTTAGGGACTAGCGGCTACAATGAGCAGTTCTTC. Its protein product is CASSLGTSGYNEQFF.